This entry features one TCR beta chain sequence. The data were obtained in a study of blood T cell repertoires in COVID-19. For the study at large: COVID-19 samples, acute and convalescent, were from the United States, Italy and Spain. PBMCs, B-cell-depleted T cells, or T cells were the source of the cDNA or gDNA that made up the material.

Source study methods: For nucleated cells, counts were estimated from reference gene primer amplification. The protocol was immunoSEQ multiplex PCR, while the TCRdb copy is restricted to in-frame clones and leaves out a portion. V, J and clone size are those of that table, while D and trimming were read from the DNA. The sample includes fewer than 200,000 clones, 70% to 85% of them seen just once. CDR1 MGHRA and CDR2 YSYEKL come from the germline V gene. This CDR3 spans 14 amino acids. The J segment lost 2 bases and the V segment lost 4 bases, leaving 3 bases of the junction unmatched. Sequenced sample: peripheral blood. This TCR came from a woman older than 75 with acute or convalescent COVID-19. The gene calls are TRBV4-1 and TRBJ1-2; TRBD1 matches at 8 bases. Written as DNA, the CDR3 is TGCGCCAGCAGCCCGACAGGGGAAAACTATGGCTACACCTTC. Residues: CASSPTGENYGYTF.